The following is a TCR beta chain sequence with its context. The method was immunoSEQ multiplex PCR; TCRdb's version includes in-frame clones alone and lacks a portion of them. The table includes fewer than 850,000 clones, about 78% detected once. The entry originates in a study of shared clonotypes between healthy human individuals. Study-level information: CD4 naive cells filled three plates per donor, CD4 memory three, CD8 naive two and CD8 memory one.

Trimming took 3 bases from V and 7 from J; bases not matched to a gene: 8. The CDR3 contains 15 residues. Germline-derived CDR1 and CDR2 are MNHEY and SMNVEV (reference sequence). CD4+ cells underwent separation, giving CD45RA+ naive and CD45RA-negative memory subsets. The chain links TRBV27 to TRBJ2-7; TRBD2 matches at 11 bases. The clonotype comes from a woman in her twenties or thirties in good health. Sequencing was carried out using memory CD4+ T cells sorted from blood. Described subset: CD45RA-negative fraction. The DNA of the CDR3 is TGTGCCAGCAGTTTCACTAGCGGGGGTTTTAGTGAGCAGTACTTC. Encoded protein: CASSFTSGGFSEQYF.